Shown below are 27 T cell receptor beta chains from a single sample sequenced in a study of shared clonotypes between healthy human individuals. The data were produced by immunoSEQ multiplex PCR, yet TCRdb's version contains in-frame clones alone and is incomplete. The profile shows over a million clones, around 78% of them singletons. The sequenced sample consisted of memory CD4+ T cells from PBMCs. Subset of the sample: CD45RA-negative fraction. The receptors come from a young man in good health. Some clones in this sample may be carry-over from other donors' samples.

CDR3 DNA sequence: TGTGCCAGCAGCCTAGCACCGGGAGCGGCGAAGACTGAAGCTTTCTTT. Translation: CASSLAPGAAKTEAFF. This chain joins TRBV5-4 and TRBJ1-1; no reliable D call. Trimming removed 4 bases from V and 5 bases from J, with 21 bases in between. Germline V gives CDR1 SGHNT, CDR2 YYREEE (reference sequence). The CDR3 is 16 residues long.

V usage is TRBV30 and J usage is TRBJ2-2; D call uncertain. Germline values: CDR1 GTSNPN, CDR2 SVGIG (reference sequence). V lost 4 bases and J lost 6, with 21 bases in between. The CDR3 is made up of 16 amino acids. DNA of the CDR3: TGTGCCTGGACCACCGGGTGGCCCCGTGCAGCCGGGGAGCTGTTTTTT. As protein: CAWTTGWPRAAGELFF.

The V gene is TRBV6-5, the J gene TRBJ2-3; the match to TRBD1 covers 7 bases. V lost 2 bases to trimming and J lost 2 bases; unmatched junction nucleotides: 4. Germline V gene data show CDR1 as MNHEY and CDR2 as SVGAGI. The CDR3 consists of 15 residues. The chain's CDR3 is CASSYTGASTDTQYF. DNA of the CDR3: TGTGCCAGCAGTTACACAGGGGCGTCCACAGATACGCAGTATTTT.

In DNA, the CDR3 is TGTGCCAGCTCTCCCACGGGCGGCTCCTACGAGCAGTACTTC. It is translated as CASSPTGGSYEQYF. The chain links TRBV4-2 to TRBJ2-7; D is undetermined. CDR1 is LGHNA, CDR2 YNFKEQ, per germline. V dropped 8 bases and J dropped 0 bases, with 14 bases sitting between them. CDR3 length: 14 residues.

V gene TRBV23-1 combines with J gene TRBJ1-3; D not certain. TRBV23-1 is recorded as an ORF, its role being uncertain. The CDR3 is 19 amino acids. The V end was cut by 1 base, the J end by 1 base, with 20 bases between. CDR3 nucleotides: TGCGCCAGCAGTCAATGGCCCCCAGTTCCGGGGTGGTCTGGAAACACCATATATTTT. Its translation: CASSQWPPVPGWSGNTIYF.

The chain carries TRBV6-1 and TRBJ1-3; D is unresolved. The V end was cut by 6 bases, the J end by 0 bases, with 12 bases between. Looked up from germline, CDR1 is MNHNS and CDR2 is SASEGT. The CDR3 is 15 residues long. The CDR3: CASRGGTSSGNTIYF. Here the CDR3 DNA reads TGTGCCAGCAGGGGCGGTACGAGCTCTGGAAACACCATATATTTT.

This sequence joins TRBV18 and TRBJ2-2; D is unresolved. Germline CDR1 and CDR2: KGHSH and LQKENI. The V end was cut by 2 bases, the J end by 4 bases, with 8 bases between. The length of the CDR3 is 14 residues. The CDR3 protein is CASSPGVTTGELFF. Written as DNA, the CDR3 is TGTGCCAGCTCACCAGGGGTAACCACCGGGGAGCTGTTTTTT.

The chain is built from TRBV30 and TRBJ2-3; unclear D gene. This CDR3 comprises 15 residues. The germline gives CDR1 GTSNPN, CDR2 SVGIG (reference sequence). V lost 3 bases and J 6 bases, leaving 19 bases between the germline ends. The CDR3 protein is CAWRPPPGDLDTQYF. The CDR3, as DNA: TGTGCCTGGAGACCCCCTCCTGGAGATTTGGATACGCAGTATTTT.

The rearrangement links TRBV7-8 to TRBJ2-7; D is possibly TRBD1 or TRBD2 (6 bases each). This CDR3 is 19 amino acids long. V lost 2 bases to trimming and J lost 5 bases, with 28 bases between them. CDR1 is SGHVS, CDR2 FQNEAQ, per germline. CDR3: CASSLRARRIGGQMNEQYF. In DNA, the CDR3 is TGTGCCAGCAGCTTAAGAGCCCGGCGCATTGGGGGGCAGATGAACGAGCAGTACTTC. The whole variable domain, remainder taken from reference TRBV7-8 and TRBJ2-7, is GAGVSQSPRYKVAKRGQDVALRCDPISGHVSLFWYQQALGQGPEFLTYFQNEAQLDKSGLPSDRFFAERPEGSVSTLKIQRTQQEDSAVYLCASSLRARRIGGQMNEQYFGPGTRLTVT.

The CDR3 nucleotides read TGTGCCAGCAGCCGAGACGGCCAACTTGGGGACAATGAGCAGTTCTTC. Translated, it gives CASSRDGQLGDNEQFF. The rearrangement joins TRBV7-8 to TRBJ2-1; no clear D. This CDR3 has 16 residues. Trimming removed 5 bases from V and 5 bases from J, with 19 bases in between. CDR1 is SGHVS, CDR2 FQNEAQ, per germline.

The chain couples TRBV5-4 to TRBJ1-1; D gene uncertain. Germline CDR1 reads SGHNT; CDR2 reads YYREEE (reference sequence). This CDR3 has 13 residues. Trimming stripped 2 bases from V and 1 base from J, with 6 bases between. CDR3: CASSLVRNTEAFF. The CDR3 DNA reads TGTGCCAGCAGCTTAGTCCGGAACACTGAAGCTTTCTTT.

This clone showed up just once. The same CDR3 can be traced to other DNA sequences in this sample. This chain uses TRBV29-1 with TRBJ2-5; 7 bases map to TRBD1. Trimming at V came to 4 bases and at J to 4 bases, leaving 3 bases not matched to a gene. Germline loops: CDR1 SQVTM, CDR2 ANQGSEA. The CDR3 extends over 12 amino acids. CDR3 in amino acids: CSVGQGVETQYF. The DNA for the CDR3 is TGCAGCGTTGGACAGGGAGTAGAGACCCAGTACTTC.

This sequence joins TRBV9 and TRBJ2-1, with 7 nucleotides matching TRBD2. Per germline, CDR1 SGDLS and CDR2 YYNGEE. Unmatched junction bases numbered 12, after V lost 6 bases and J lost 0 bases. This CDR3 comprises 17 residues. The CDR3 nucleotides are TGTGCCAGCACCCTGGGAGGGAGGACCGACTCCTACAATGAGCAGTTCTTC. Its protein product is CASTLGGRTDSYNEQFF.

The chain links TRBV18 to TRBJ2-5; D is ambiguous. Trimming stripped 3 bases from V and 5 bases from J, with 16 bases between. The germline V gene has CDR1 KGHSH and CDR2 LQKENI. The CDR3 sequence is 15 residues long. The CDR3 nucleotides read TGTGCCAGCTCACCTAAAATTAGACACGACGAGACCCAGTACTTC. Protein sequence: CASSPKIRHDETQYF. Supplemented by reference TRBV18 and TRBJ2-5, the full variable domain reads NAGVMQNPRHLVRRRGQEARLRCSPMKGHSHVYWYRQLPEEGLKFMVYLQKENIIDESGMPKERFSAEFPKEGPSILRIQQVVRGDSAAYFCASSPKIRHDETQYFGPGTRLLVL.

This clone was counted a single time. The gene calls are TRBV6-6 and TRBJ1-4; 8 positions agree with TRBD1. The CDR3 consists of 14 residues. V shed 5 bases and J 3 bases; nucleotides not matched to a gene: 2. Germline V gene lookup returns CDR1 MNHNY and CDR2 SVGAGI (reference sequence). The CDR3 here is CASSQGAANEKLFF. CDR3 DNA: TGTGCCAGCAGTCAGGGGGCGGCTAATGAAAAACTGTTTTTT.

Comments on this clone: This sample includes further DNA sequences coding for the same CDR3. The chain is built from TRBV9 and TRBJ2-3, with 12 bases identical to TRBD2. This CDR3 region has 16 residues. Germline loops: CDR1 SGDLS, CDR2 YYNGEE. V lost 1 base to trimming and J lost 6 bases; unmatched junction nucleotides: 6. In nucleotides, the CDR3 is TGTGCCAGCAGCGTATTAGGACTAGCGGGATCGGATACGCAGTATTTT. Encoded protein: CASSVLGLAGSDTQYF.

V and J are TRBV14 and TRBJ1-1, with D uncertain. Germline-derived CDR1 and CDR2 are SGHDN and FVKESK. The CDR3 is made up of 17 amino acids. Trimming shortened V by 0 bases and J by 0 bases, and 14 bases separated the two germline ends. As DNA, the CDR3 is TGTGCCAGCAGCCAAGATCTTGGGCGGCTGCTGAACACTGAAGCTTTCTTT. It codes for CASSQDLGRLLNTEAFF.

V and J are TRBV27 and TRBJ2-7; 9 bases agree with TRBD2. Germline V lookup: CDR1 MNHEY, CDR2 SMNVEV (reference sequence). Germline trimming cut 5 bases from V and 1 base from J; bases unmatched to any gene: 15. The CDR3 loop spans 18 amino acids. The CDR3 bases are TGTGCCAGCAGTCTACTTAATGAGGGGACTAGCTTTTCCTACGAGCAGTACTTC. It translates to CASSLLNEGTSFSYEQYF.

The chain is built from TRBV10-3 and TRBJ2-7; the D gene is possibly TRBD1 (5 bases). V was clipped by 2 bases and J by 6 bases, with 20 bases between them. Germline assignment: CDR1 ENHRY and CDR2 SYGVKD. This CDR3 comprises 16 residues. The CDR3 coding sequence is TGTGCCATCAGTGAGCCGAAGGGGTCGAGGACCCTCGAGCAGTACTTC. Translation: CAISEPKGSRTLEQYF.

Details on this clone: Additional DNA sequences in this sample encode the identical CDR3. The rearrangement joins TRBV9 to TRBJ1-1; unclear D gene. The CDR3 extends over 13 amino acids. The V gene's germline CDR1 is SGDLS and CDR2 YYNGEE. V was cut by 0 bases and J by 1 base, with 4 bases left in between. For the CDR3, the DNA is TGTGCCAGCAGCGTAGTCCGGAACACTGAAGCTTTCTTT. This sequence encodes CASSVVRNTEAFF.

The chain has TRBV12-5 and TRBJ2-3; D is perhaps TRBD2 (6 bases). Germline CDR1 reads LGHNT; CDR2 reads FRNRAP. The CDR3 is made up of 17 amino acids. V lost 6 bases and J lost 6, with 25 bases in between. CDR3 coding DNA: TGTGCTAGTGGCGGGGGAGGTACCGGCCTTCGGGTGGATACGCAGTATTTT. Its translation is CASGGGGTGLRVDTQYF.

The rearrangement joins TRBV9 to TRBJ2-1; D assignment may be TRBD1 or TRBD2 (5 bases each). Germline CDR1 SGDLS, CDR2 YYNGEE. V lost 3 bases, J lost 4 bases, and 17 bases lay in between. The CDR3 is 16 amino acids. CDR3: CASSGKEGRLYNEQFF. CDR3 coding DNA: TGTGCCAGCAGCGGCAAAGAGGGACGGCTATACAATGAGCAGTTCTTC.

About this clone: Other DNA sequences within the sample encode an identical CDR3. The chain joins TRBV28 to TRBJ1-2; D call uncertain. CDR3 size: 12 residues. Germline loops: CDR1 MDHEN, CDR2 SYDVKM. Trimming removed 5 bases at V and 4 bases at J, with 8 bases between. CDR3 residues: CASSLSSYGYTF. CDR3 nucleotide sequence: TGTGCCAGCAGTCTCTCTTCCTATGGCTACACCTTC.

The chain is built from TRBV2 and TRBJ1-5; no reliable D call. In germline, CDR1 is SNHLY, CDR2 FYNNEI. The CDR3 is 13 residues long. Trimming removed 5 bases from V and 7 bases from J, with 12 bases in between. In nucleotides, the CDR3 is TGTGCCAGCAGTTTTAGGGTCAGCCAGCCCCAGCATTTT. It translates to CASSFRVSQPQHF.

The chain has TRBV7-9 and TRBJ1-1; D gene unclear. Trimming took off 7 bases at V and 2 bases at J, with 17 bases between the two ends. The germline V gene encodes CDR1 SEHNR and CDR2 FQNEAQ (reference sequence). The CDR3 is 15 residues long. CDR3 region: CASNFASSANTEAFF. The DNA for the CDR3 is TGTGCCAGCAACTTCGCGTCGAGCGCCAACACTGAAGCTTTCTTT.

This chain joins TRBV10-3 and TRBJ2-7; 8 bases align to TRBD1. The CDR3 covers 14 residues. J lost 6 bases, V lost 5 bases, and 9 bases had no gene match. Germline-derived CDR1 and CDR2 are ENHRY and SYGVKD. CDR3 bases: TGTGCCATCAGTCTCCAGGGGGCCCTGGGCGAGCAGTACTTC. Encoded protein: CAISLQGALGEQYF.

This sequence joins TRBV20-1 and TRBJ2-7, with D perhaps TRBD2 (6 bases). CDR3 length: 10 amino acids. V lost 6 bases, J lost 6 bases, and 9 bases lay in between. CDR1 DFQATT and CDR2 SNEGSKA come from the germline V gene (reference sequence). The CDR3 DNA sequence: TGCAGTGCGGGGGGACCCGAGCAGTACTTC. This gives the protein CSAGGPEQYF.